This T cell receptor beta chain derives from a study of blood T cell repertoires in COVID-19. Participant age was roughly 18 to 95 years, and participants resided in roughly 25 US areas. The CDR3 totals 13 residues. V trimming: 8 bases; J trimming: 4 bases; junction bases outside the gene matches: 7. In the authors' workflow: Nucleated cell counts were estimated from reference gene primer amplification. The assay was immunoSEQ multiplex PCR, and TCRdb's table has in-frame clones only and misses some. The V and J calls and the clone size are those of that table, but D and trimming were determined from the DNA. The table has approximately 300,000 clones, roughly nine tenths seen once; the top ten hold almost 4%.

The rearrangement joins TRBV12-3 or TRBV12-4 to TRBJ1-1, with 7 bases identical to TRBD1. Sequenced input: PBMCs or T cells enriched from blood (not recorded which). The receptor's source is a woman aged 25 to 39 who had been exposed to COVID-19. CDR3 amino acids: CASAHRGGTEAFF. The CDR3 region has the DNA TGTGCCAGCGCTCACAGGGGAGGCACTGAAGCTTTCTTT.